The clone carrying this T cell receptor (beta chain) was picked up a small number of times. One entry per CDR3 protein results from TCRdb running MiXCR on the RT-PCR reads. The sample shows fewer than 200,000 distinct CDR3 sequences, about 32% of them seen only once. CDR1 and CDR2 (germline): LGHNT, FRNRAP. This CDR3 region has 15 residues. V dropped 3 bases and J dropped 2 bases, with 10 bases sitting between them. This record comes from a study of patients and donors after allogeneic stem cell transplantation. The sequenced sample consisted of blood, either unsorted or a sorted T cell fraction (not recorded which). The clonotype comes from a human donor who was either an allogeneic HSCT recipient or a stem cell or donor lymphocyte infusion donor (not recorded which). It is not recorded whose cells these are; they may come from a transplant donor. The rearrangement links TRBV12-5 to TRBJ2-2; unclear D gene. CDR3 in DNA: TGTGCTAGTGGTTTTGGCGCAGGCAACACCGGGGAGCTGTTTTTT. Translating gives CASGFGAGNTGELFF.